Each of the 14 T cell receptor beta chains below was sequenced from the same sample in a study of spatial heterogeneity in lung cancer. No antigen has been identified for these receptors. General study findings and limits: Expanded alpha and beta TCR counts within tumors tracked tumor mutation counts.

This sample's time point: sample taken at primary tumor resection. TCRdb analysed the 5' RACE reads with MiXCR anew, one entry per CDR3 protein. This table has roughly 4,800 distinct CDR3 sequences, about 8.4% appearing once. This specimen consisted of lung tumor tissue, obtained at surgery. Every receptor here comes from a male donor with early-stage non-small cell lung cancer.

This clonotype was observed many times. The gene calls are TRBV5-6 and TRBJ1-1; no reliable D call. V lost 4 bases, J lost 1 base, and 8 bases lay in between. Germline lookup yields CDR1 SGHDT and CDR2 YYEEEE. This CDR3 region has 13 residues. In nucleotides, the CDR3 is TGTGCCAGCAGCACCGGACGGAACACTGAAGCTTTCTTT. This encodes CASSTGRNTEAFF.

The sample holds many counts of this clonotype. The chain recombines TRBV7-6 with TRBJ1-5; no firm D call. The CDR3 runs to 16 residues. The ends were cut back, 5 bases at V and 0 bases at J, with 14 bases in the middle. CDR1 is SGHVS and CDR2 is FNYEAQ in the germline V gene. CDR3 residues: CASSPSSGSSNQPQHF. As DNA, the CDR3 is TGTGCCAGCAGCCCCTCATCGGGCAGTAGCAATCAGCCCCAGCATTTT.

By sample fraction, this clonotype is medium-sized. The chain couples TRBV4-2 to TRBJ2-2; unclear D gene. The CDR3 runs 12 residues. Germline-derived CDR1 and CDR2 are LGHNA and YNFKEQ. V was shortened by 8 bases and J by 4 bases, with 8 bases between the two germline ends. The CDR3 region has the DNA TGTGCCAGCCGTCGAGGCACCGGGGAGCTGTTTTTT. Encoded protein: CASRRGTGELFF.

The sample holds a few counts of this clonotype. CDR3 bases: TGTGCCAGCAGTCCGCTAGCGGGAGTGTTCAAAAACATTCAGTACTTC. Its protein product is CASSPLAGVFKNIQYF. This rearrangement joins TRBV28 to TRBJ2-4; 10 bases line up with TRBD2. CDR1 is MDHEN, CDR2 SYDVKM, per germline. V trimming: 5 bases; J trimming: 3 bases; junction bases outside the gene matches: 7. The CDR3 sequence is 16 residues long.

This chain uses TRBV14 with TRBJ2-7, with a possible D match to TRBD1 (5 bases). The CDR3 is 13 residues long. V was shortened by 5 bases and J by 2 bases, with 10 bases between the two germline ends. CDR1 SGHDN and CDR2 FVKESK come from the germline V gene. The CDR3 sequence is CASSFRQTYEQYF. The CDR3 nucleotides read TGTGCCAGCAGCTTTCGACAGACCTACGAGCAGTACTTC.

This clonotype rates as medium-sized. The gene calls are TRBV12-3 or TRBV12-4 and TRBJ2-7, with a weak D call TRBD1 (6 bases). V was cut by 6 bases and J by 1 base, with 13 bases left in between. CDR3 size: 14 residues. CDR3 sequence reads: CASSTPDRSYEQYF. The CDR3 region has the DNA TGTGCCAGCAGCACCCCCGACAGGTCCTACGAGCAGTACTTC.

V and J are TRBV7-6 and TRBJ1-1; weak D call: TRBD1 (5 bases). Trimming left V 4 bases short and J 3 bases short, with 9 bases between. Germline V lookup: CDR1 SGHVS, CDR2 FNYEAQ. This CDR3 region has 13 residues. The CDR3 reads CASSSQGYTEAFF. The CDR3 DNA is TGTGCCAGCAGCTCGCAGGGCTACACTGAAGCTTTCTTT. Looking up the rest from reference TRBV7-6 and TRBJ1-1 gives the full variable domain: GAGVSQSPRYKVTKRGQDVALRCDPISGHVSLYWYRQALGQGPEFLTYFNYEAQQDKSGLPNDRFSAERPEGSISTLTIQRTEQRDSAMYRCASSSQGYTEAFFGQGTRLTVV.

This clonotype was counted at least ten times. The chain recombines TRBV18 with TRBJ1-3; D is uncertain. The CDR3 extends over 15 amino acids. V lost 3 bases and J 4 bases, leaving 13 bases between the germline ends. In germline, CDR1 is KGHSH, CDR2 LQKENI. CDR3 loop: CASSPAAPSGNTIYF. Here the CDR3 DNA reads TGTGCCAGCTCACCGGCGGCGCCCTCCGGAAACACCATATATTTT.

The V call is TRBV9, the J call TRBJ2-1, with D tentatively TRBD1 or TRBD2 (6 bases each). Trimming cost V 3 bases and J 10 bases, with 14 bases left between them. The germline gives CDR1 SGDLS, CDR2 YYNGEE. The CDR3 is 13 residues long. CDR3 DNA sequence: TGTGCCAGCAGCGCGCCCTGGGGGGCAGAGCAGTTCTTC. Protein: CASSAPWGAEQFF.

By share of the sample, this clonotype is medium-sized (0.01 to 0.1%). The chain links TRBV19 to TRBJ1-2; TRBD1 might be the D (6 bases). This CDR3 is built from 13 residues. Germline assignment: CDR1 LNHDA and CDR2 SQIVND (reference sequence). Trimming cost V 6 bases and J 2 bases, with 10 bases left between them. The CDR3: CASRRQENYGYTF. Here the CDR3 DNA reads TGTGCCAGTAGGAGACAGGAGAACTATGGCTACACCTTC.

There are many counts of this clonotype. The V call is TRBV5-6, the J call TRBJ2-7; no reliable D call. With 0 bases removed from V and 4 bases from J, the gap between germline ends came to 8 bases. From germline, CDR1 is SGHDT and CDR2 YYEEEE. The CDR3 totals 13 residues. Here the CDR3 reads CASSLVSKYEQYF. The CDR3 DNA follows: TGTGCCAGCAGCTTGGTTTCAAAATACGAGCAGTACTTC.

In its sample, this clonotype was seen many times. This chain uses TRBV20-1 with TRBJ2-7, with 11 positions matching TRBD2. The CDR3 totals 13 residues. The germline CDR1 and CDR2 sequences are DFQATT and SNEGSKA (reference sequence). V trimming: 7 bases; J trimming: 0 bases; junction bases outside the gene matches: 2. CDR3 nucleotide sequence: TGCAGTGGTGGACTAGCGGGCTCCTACGAGCAGTACTTC. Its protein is CSGGLAGSYEQYF.

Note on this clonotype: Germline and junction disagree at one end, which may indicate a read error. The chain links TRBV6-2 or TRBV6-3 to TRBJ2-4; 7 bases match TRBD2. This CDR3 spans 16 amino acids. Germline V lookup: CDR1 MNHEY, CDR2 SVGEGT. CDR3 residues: CAGRPAGDAAKNIQYF. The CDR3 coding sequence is TGTGCCGGCAGACCCGCGGGGGATGCTGCCAAAAACATTCAGTATTTC.

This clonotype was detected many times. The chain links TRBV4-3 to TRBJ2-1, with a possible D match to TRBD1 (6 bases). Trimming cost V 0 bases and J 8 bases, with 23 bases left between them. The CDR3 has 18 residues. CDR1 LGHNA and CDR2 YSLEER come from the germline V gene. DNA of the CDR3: TGCGCCAGCAGCCAAGAAACAGGGCCTGGGTCCCGAGATGATGAGCAGTTCTTC. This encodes CASSQETGPGSRDDEQFF.